These 3 T cell receptor beta chains were sequenced from one sample in a study of OX40 agonist ivuxolimab in advanced cancers. Clones were sequenced by immunoSEQ multiplex PCR, and TCRdb holds only the in-frame ones, with some missing. The sample has 45,000 to 55,000 clones; about 81% are singletons. The sequencing used CD4+ or CD8+ T cells sorted from blood, collected in a trial of the OX40 agonist ivuxolimab. The receptors originated from an adult with an advanced solid tumor such as melanoma, head and neck, liver or kidney cancer.

This clone appeared a single time. The rearrangement links TRBV18 to TRBJ2-3, with D possibly matching TRBD2 (6 bases). This CDR3 comprises 15 residues. Germline CDR1 and CDR2: KGHSH and LQKENI. Deletions cut 3 bases from V and 0 bases from J, with 10 bases between. The CDR3 region is CASSPSSASTDTQYF. CDR3 nucleotides: TGTGCCAGCTCACCGTCTAGCGCTAGCACAGATACGCAGTATTTT.

The chain joins TRBV9 to TRBJ2-2; D could derive from TRBD1 or TRBD2 (6 bases each). Germline assignment: CDR1 SGDLS and CDR2 YYNGEE. The V gene lost 4 bases and the J gene lost 1 base, with 14 bases spanning the gap. CDR3 size: 16 residues. DNA for the CDR3: TGTGCCAGCAGCCCTTCTGGGGGGCGGAACACCGGGGAGCTGTTTTTT. It is translated as CASSPSGGRNTGELFF.

This clone appeared a few times. The chain uses TRBV19 and TRBJ2-7; 13 bases fit TRBD2. Germline CDR1 and CDR2: LNHDA and SQIVND (reference sequence). The CDR3 length is 14 residues. J lost 6 bases, V lost 7 bases, and 6 bases had no gene match. CDR3 sequence reads: CASTGTSGTSEQYF. The CDR3 nucleotides are TGTGCCAGTACCGGGACTAGCGGGACCAGCGAGCAGTACTTC.